A single T cell receptor (beta chain) is shown here with its context. No antigen is known for it. No base quality information exists; no much larger clone differs at one position. A distance of 19 bases separates the germline ends of V and J, which lose 7 bases and 4 bases respectively. Measured from the cysteine to the phenylalanine, the CDR3 is 15 residues long. Only the CDR3 part of the read is kept: 45 bases, read in frame from the first base. The germline V gene provides CDR1 MNHEY and CDR2 SVGAGI. This specimen belongs to a study of T cell responses to AZD1222 COVID-19 vaccine listed by TCRdb under 2021. In the study overall: A total of 230 to 250 trial participants underwent TCR sequencing, of whom 200 to 220 had received two doses of AZD1222 and some 25 had received two doses of the MenACWY control vaccine. Trial participants were enrolled into age subgroups of 18-55, 56-69 and 70-plus years, which contained approximately 150, 30 and 60 TCR-sequenced participants, respectively. Findings and caveats that apply to the study as a whole: Conclusions about previously exposed vaccinees are limited because only six or seven AZD1222 recipients were SARS-CoV-2 seropositive at baseline. A significant rise in spike-specific TCR breadth and depth was observed after two AZD1222 doses relative to day 0 and relative to MenACWY recipients. Most participants were white British and females outnumbered males, and the authors suggested that clonal diversity may have been underestimated. The vaccine-associated CD4 TCRs covered the entire spike protein, and the dominant responses fell in regions 160-218 and 743-854. Epitopes outside the regions mutated in the B.1.351 and B.1.1.7 variants were reportedly recognized by nearly half of the unique spike-specific TCRs. Because no samples from the day 14 peak response were available, repertoires could be characterized only after the peak T cell response. In the small 56-69-year group, the increase in depth fell short of significance, most likely because of low power.

The time point label, read with the paper, signifies: about 28 days (+/-7) after the second vaccine dose. AZD1222 recipients whose second dose came at about 4 weeks and those whose second dose came at about 12 weeks were combined into one group, since spike-specific TCR depth and breadth did not differ between the two schedules. Vaccinee samples came from UK trials COV001 and COV002, including a single-blind randomized controlled phase 2/3 trial of AZD1222 (ChAdOx1 nCoV-19) in healthy adults. For TCRbeta chain sequencing, PBMC samples were collected from trial participants at day 0 and at day 28 after the second dose. The CDR3 regions of human TCRbeta chains were analyzed by immunosequencing. The study's processing was this. TCRs in the repertoires were matched against a reference library of SARS-CoV-2-specific TCRs that had been generated with the MIRA antigen-specificity platform. Breadth was defined as the fraction of unique TCRs that were SARS-CoV-2-associated, and depth was defined as the fraction of total T cells that were SARS-CoV-2-associated. Using the MIRA data, each spike-specific TCR was mapped to the spike region that the TCR reacts to and placed in a CD4 or CD8 class. Log10-transformed breadth and depth values were compared by one-way ANOVA with Sidak's multiple comparisons tests. In its TCRdb copy, this immuneACCESS table keeps in-frame sequences only and misses some clones. Where compared with another copy, unresolved V genes explain less than half of these, and the others have no known cause. The D gene and trimming were derived from the DNA, and the V and J assignments and clone size from that table. In this sample the table shows around 110,000 clones, around 91% of which occur a single time. The ten largest clonotypes hold 1.6% of the sample.

The sequence is built from TRBV6-5 and TRBJ1-2; the D gene is unclear. The origin of this receptor is an adult who received the AZD1222 COVID-19 vaccine. The sample here was peripheral blood, taken 28 days after the second AZD1222 dose. The CDR3 protein sequence reads: CASTPDSWLVYGYTF. The DNA is as follows: TGTGCCAGCACCCCTGATTCTTGGCTCGTCTATGGCTACACCTTC.